This T cell receptor (beta chain) derives from a study of cytomegalovirus exposure and HLA in healthy donors. Study in general: Around 80 million unique TCR sequences came from HLA-typed donors in an early release.

Study results and caveats: It was shown in a later analysis that HLA-associated TCR beta chains were more clonally expanded than other, equally common chains.

13 Jbeta primers and 60 Vbeta primers were used for the PCR. As handled by the study authors: Later reanalysis found about 78 million unique TCR beta chains, 9 million to 12 million of them shared. Sequencing used immunoSEQ multiplex PCR; TCRdb keeps in-frame clones, though not all of them. Clone size and V and J calls were adopted from that table, with D and trimming inferred from the DNA. Of about 280,000 clones detected, 70% to 90% appear once; the ten largest clones hold about 2%. Donors showed nominal health when sampled, although they likely had unrecorded immune exposures. This clone was seen once. Antigen: not known. Germline CDR1 is SGDLS and CDR2 is YYNGEE. The V and J ends lost 0 bases and 5 bases respectively, with 15 bases between them. The length of the CDR3 is 16 residues.

This chain connects TRBV9 to TRBJ2-4, with D perhaps matching TRBD2 (6 bases). Material for sequencing was PBMCs. The origin of this receptor is a woman aged 18-29 years in good health and CMV-seronegative. The CDR3 spells CASSVGGLGGENIQYF. Written as DNA, the CDR3 is TGTGCCAGCAGCGTAGGTGGGTTGGGCGGGGAAAACATTCAGTACTTC.